The clone carrying this T cell receptor beta chain was observed a few times. Its antigen is not identified. Its ends do not fully match the called genes, so a read error is possible. The sample belongs to a study of lymphopenia after photon versus proton radiotherapy. Notes on the study in general: Post-nadir diversity loss with photons came from oligoclonal expansion, particularly CD8+ Temra cells.

Here immunoSEQ multiplex PCR was the method, and the copy in TCRdb shows in-frame clones only, minus some. In the table there are approximately 150,000 clones, around nine tenths of which are singletons. The CDR3 loop spans 8 amino acids. Germline V lookup: CDR1 DFQATT, CDR2 SNEGSKA (reference sequence). This sequence originates from a man in his fifties with gastric cancer. The chain uses TRBV20-1 and TRBJ1-1; no clear D gene. The sequenced sample was peripheral blood, obtained from a patient treated with photon-based radiotherapy. For the CDR3, the DNA is TGCAGTGCTATGGCCCATCACTTT. Its translation: CSAMAHHF.